This T cell receptor beta chain was found in a study of cytomegalovirus exposure and HLA in healthy donors (dated by TCRdb to 2016 to 2017). General notes on the study: An earlier analysis of more than 550 of the donors reported about 260 Gb of sequence data and 95 million to 120 million unique TCR beta sequences obtained from about 180 million T cells. A later genetic analysis took genome-wide SNP genotypes for about three fifths of the 666 donors and used that subset as a discovery cohort. Donor age, sex, ethnicity and CMV serostatus were compiled together with the repertoire data. A later analysis re-analyzed previously published TCR beta repertoires from roughly 630 donors and added high-resolution HLA genotyping to study TCR occurrence patterns. Among the approximately 400 genotyped donors, about 85% belonged to the genetic ancestry cluster associated with self-reported Caucasian donors. All discovery cohort repertoires had been generated on a single sequencing platform. The study was designed to test whether signatures of past pathogen exposure could be identified by cataloging public T cell receptors. An earlier analysis of around 540 of the donors applied high-throughput TCR beta sequencing to assess whether each TCR beta V gene segment acted as functional or pseudogenic. A separate validation cohort of over a hundred different subjects was used in addition to the roughly 620-subject first cohort. A handful of DR-DQ haplotypes were handled as single units for association and clustering because linkage in the cohort was strong. Class I and class II HLA loci were covered by the typing at four-digit resolution. Rather than using new phenotypic data, the later analysis identified candidate immune exposures from TCR beta sequences and from how often those sequences occurred across donors. An early release covering roughly 640 HLA-typed donors comprised roughly 300 gigabases of sequencing data and tens of millions of unique TCR sequences. The T cell repertoires of roughly 660 subjects were profiled by immunosequencing and related to cytomegalovirus serostatus. The number of donors typed differed by locus, with 629-630 for A, B, C, DRB1 and DQB1, roughly 520 for DQA1, over 600 for DPA1, and over 400 for DPB1. Among approximately 370 genotyped donors of the cohort, an average of roughly 230,000 unique TCR beta nucleotide sequences was sequenced per donor, of which about 18% were non-productive. To predict cytomegalovirus infection status, the study brought together high-throughput TCR immunosequencing, statistical association of individual TCRs with disease status, and machine learning. General findings and caveats noted by the study authors: Most CMV-associated TCR beta chains appeared to be HLA-restricted in a later analysis, and the HLA associations seemed to be driven largely by CMV exposure. A later genetic analysis reported fewer N-insertions in productive TCRs among donors in an Asian-associated ancestry cluster than the approximately 700-donor mean. A cluster of highly shared sequence variants was judged likely to represent a technical artifact of the sequencing pipeline. The cohort was sequenced for TCR beta chains only, and without alpha or paired-chain data the features that could be detected were limited. CMV serostatus was the only immune exposure information available for the cohort. The presence/absence analyses assumed that sequencing depth was roughly uniform across donors, and that assumption may not be true. In a later analysis, HLA-associated TCR beta chains were found to be more clonally expanded and to have lower generation probabilities than equally common non-associated chains. HLA typing was unavailable for some donors at each locus, so association tests used only the typed subset. Strong co-occurrence of HLA alleles, especially DR and DQ, made assigning TCR associations to individual alleles difficult. Some IMGT-functional V segments, including TRBV6-2 and TRBV6-3, could not be distinguished by the 87-base-pair reads and were therefore excluded. In a later analysis, several top co-occurrence clusters were reported to appear linked to parvovirus B19, influenza, CMV and Epstein-Barr virus. A total of some 180 TCR beta chains were listed by the study as associated with cytomegalovirus. According to a later analysis, TCR association rates differed among HLA loci, with DRB1 alleles showing the most associated TCRs and HLA-C alleles showing the fewest. A few of the identified cytomegalovirus-associated TCR beta chains were confirmed in vitro to be specific for cytomegalovirus antigens. An association between a missense DCLRE1C variant and V-gene and J-gene trimming of TCR beta chains was found in a later genetic analysis and replicated in an independent cohort. Cytomegalovirus status was reported to be diagnosed by the classifier with high specificity and sensitivity in both the original and validation cohorts. Across donors, most TCR sequences were observed very rarely, whereas some public TCRs were present in many individuals. The authors suggested that the approach could potentially be generalized to other disease states and immunological phenotypes. An earlier analysis of around 500 of the donors showed that most TCR beta V segments appeared in productive rearrangements either about 90% or about 30% of the time, which broadly matched IMGT annotations. A further reported finding was that TCR beta sequences accurately predicted the HLA-A and HLA-B alleles for most subjects in the first cohort. Because counts were too low, some 17 rarely observed V segments, including chromosome 9 orphons, were left out of the earlier analysis of a few hundred of the donors. A later analysis associated about 16,000 TCR beta sequences with specific HLA alleles at a false discovery rate of 0.05. Linkage disequilibrium might explain the correlated functional status among segregating V segments, but an unknown experimental factor could not be excluded.

Taken from the germline V gene, the CDR1 and CDR2 loops are MNHNS and SASEGT. At the junction V is shortened by 8 bases and J by 4 bases; bases outside the gene matches: 10. Its CDR3 holds 14 amino acids, cysteine through phenylalanine. CDR3 DNA is the only sequence kept; it has 42 bases, read in frame from the first base. Notes on this clone: Its cognate antigen has yet to be identified. No much larger clonotype is one base removed from it; base qualities were not supplied.

The library came from the immunoSEQ multiplex PCR assay. For the multiplex PCR, a mixture combining 60 forward primers for TCR Vbeta segments and 13 reverse primers for TCR Jbeta segments was used. The CDR3 region of rearranged TCR beta genes was amplified from genomic DNA by a multiplex PCR assay. On the Illumina HiSeq System, the amplified TCR beta libraries were sequenced as 87-base-pair reads. The study's own analysis went as follows. A later analysis tallied approximately 87 million unique TCR beta chains across the 666 repertoires, and around 9.9 million of those chains were shared by two or more donors. Raw reads were error-corrected and collapsed into unique sequences by a nearest-neighbor algorithm in which closely related sequences were merged to remove PCR and sequencing errors. To assign V, D and J gene segments, CDR3 sequences were aligned to IMGT reference sequences. For a sequence to be retained, a match of at least six nucleotides was required to both a V gene segment and a J gene segment. A rearrangement was called productive if the CDR3 had no stop codons and remained in frame with V and J, and every other rearrangement was called non-productive. Following IMGT convention, CDR3 was defined as the stretch from the second conserved V-encoded cysteine to the conserved J-encoded phenylalanine. In an earlier analysis of more than 550 of the donors, sequences lacking an unambiguous match to a single V gene segment were excluded. In an earlier analysis of several hundred of the donors, a V segment was called functional when productive rearrangements were above 56.7%, and segregating when the standard deviation between donors exceeded 5%. A statistical classification framework was developed to diagnose cytomegalovirus status using the catalog of TCR beta chain sequences. In a later analysis, V and J genes were assigned by comparing TCR nucleotide sequences against IMGT/GENE-DB human TR gene sequences. The TCRdist pipeline was used in a later analysis to assign CDR3 sequences and most-parsimonious VDJ recombination scenarios. A later analysis defined each TCR beta chain by its CDR3 amino acid sequence plus V-gene family, and excluded reads lacking a unique V-gene family. A later analysis removed 500 to 600 highly shared, low-generation-probability nucleotide sequences to deal with suspected cross-contamination and a sequencing artifact. A later analysis calculated a clonal expansion index for each public chain from normalized within-repertoire ranks of inferred template counts. Generation probabilities in a later analysis came from a VDJ recombination model fitted to out-of-frame rearrangements, and those results were checked against IGoR. Hypergeometric tests were used in a later analysis to score TCR-TCR, TCR-HLA and TCR-CMV co-occurrence, with a repertoire-size bias correction applied to the TCR pairs. A later analysis estimated false discovery rates by permuting HLA or CMV assignments 20 times. In a later analysis, co-occurring TCRs were grouped using DBSCAN, and TCRdist sequence similarity was added for clustering within HLA-allele-positive subsets. For co-occurrence clustering, repertoires with fewer than 30,000 or more than 120,000 public chains were excluded, along with five or six repertoires with anomalous nucleotide sharing. TCRdb carries this immuneACCESS record with in-frame sequences only. Its versions omit some clonotypes, under half of them owing to an unresolved V gene in the studies checked, with the rest unexplained. V and J calls plus clone size are reproduced from that table; the DNA served to infer D and trimming. The sample includes 89,000 or so clones, with 77% observed a single time. The ten largest clones take up over 2% of the sample.

In total, roughly 670 healthy bone marrow donors made up the cohort. At the time of sampling, all cohort members were nominally healthy, though unrecorded immune exposures were likely present. The donor was CMV seronegative and was included in the group of several hundred seronegative cohort members. A peripheral blood sample was provided by each donor, and peripheral blood mononuclear cells were used for TCR beta sequencing. The Qiagen DNeasy Blood Extraction Kit was used to extract genomic DNA from the blood cell samples. Rearrangement joined TRBV6-1 to TRBJ2-7, with 8 middle bases fitting TRBD1. Specimen: PBMCs. The clonotype originates from a boy aged 10-17 years in good health and CMV-seronegative. The sequenced DNA is TGTGCCAGCGGCTTAATTCAGGGGGCTTACGAGCAGTACTTC. This codes for CASGLIQGAYEQYF.